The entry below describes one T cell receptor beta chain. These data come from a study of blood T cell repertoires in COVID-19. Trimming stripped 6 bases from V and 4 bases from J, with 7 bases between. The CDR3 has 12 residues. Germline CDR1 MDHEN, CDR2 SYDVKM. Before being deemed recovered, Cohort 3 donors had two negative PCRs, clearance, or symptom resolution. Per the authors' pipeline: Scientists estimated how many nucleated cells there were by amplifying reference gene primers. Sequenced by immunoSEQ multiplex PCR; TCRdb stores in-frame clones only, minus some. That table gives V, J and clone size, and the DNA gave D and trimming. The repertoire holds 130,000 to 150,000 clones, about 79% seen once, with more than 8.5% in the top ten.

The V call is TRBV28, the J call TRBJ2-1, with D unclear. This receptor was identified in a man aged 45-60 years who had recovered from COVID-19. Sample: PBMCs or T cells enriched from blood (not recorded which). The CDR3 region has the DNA TGTGCCAGCAGCCCAAATTACAATGAGCAGTTCTTC. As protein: CASSPNYNEQFF.